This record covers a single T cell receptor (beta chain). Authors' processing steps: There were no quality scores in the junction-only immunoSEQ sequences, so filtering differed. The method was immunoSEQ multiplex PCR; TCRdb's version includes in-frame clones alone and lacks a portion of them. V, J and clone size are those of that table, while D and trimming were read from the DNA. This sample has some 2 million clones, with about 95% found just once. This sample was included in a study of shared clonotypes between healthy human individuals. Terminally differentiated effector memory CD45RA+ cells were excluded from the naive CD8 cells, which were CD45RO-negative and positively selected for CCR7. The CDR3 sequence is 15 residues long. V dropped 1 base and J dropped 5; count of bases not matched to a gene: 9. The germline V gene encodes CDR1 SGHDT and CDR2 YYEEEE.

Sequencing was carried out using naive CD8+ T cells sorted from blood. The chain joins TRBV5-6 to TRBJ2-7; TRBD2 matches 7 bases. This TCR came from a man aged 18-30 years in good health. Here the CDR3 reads CASSLSVGLVDEQYF. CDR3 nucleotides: TGTGCCAGCAGCTTGTCAGTAGGACTAGTCGACGAGCAGTACTTC.